The 25 T cell receptor beta chains listed next were all sequenced from one sample in a study of shared clonotypes between healthy human individuals. Sequencing used immunoSEQ multiplex PCR; TCRdb keeps in-frame clones, though not all of them. The profile covers about a million clones, with roughly 80% appearing a single time and almost 0.9% taken by the ten largest. The material sequenced was memory CD4+ T cells from PBMCs. The subset was: CD45RA-negative fraction. All receptors derive from a young man in good health. Some clones in this sample may be carry-over from other donors' samples.

The gene calls are TRBV4-2 and TRBJ2-1; TRBD2 agrees at 9 bases. Looked up from germline, CDR1 is LGHNA and CDR2 is YNFKEQ. V was clipped by 3 bases and J by 1 base; unmatched bases: 4. The CDR3 has 16 amino acids. The DNA for the CDR3 is TGTGCCAGCAGCCAGCAGCTAGCGGGATCCTACAATGAGCAGTTCTTC. It codes for CASSQQLAGSYNEQFF.

The chain is built from TRBV5-6 and TRBJ1-4; no clear D. Germline assignment: CDR1 SGHDT and CDR2 YYEEEE. The CDR3 is 13 residues long. Trimming stripped 4 bases from V and 15 bases from J, with 19 bases between. This chain's CDR3 is CASSLRHNGKVFF. The CDR3 bases are TGTGCCAGCAGCCTGCGACACAATGGGAAAGTGTTTTTT.

This chain connects TRBV14 to TRBJ2-5, with 12 positions matching TRBD2. Trimming at V came to 1 base and at J to 1 base, leaving 1 base not matched to a gene. The CDR3 loop spans 16 amino acids. Germline CDR1 SGHDN, CDR2 FVKESK. The CDR3 DNA reads as TGTGCCAGCAGCCAAGGGACTAGCGGGATCCAAGAGACCCAGTACTTC. Protein sequence: CASSQGTSGIQETQYF.

The genes are TRBV9 and TRBJ1-4; D gene uncertain. The CDR3 runs to 16 residues. The ends were cut back, 4 bases at V and 0 bases at J, with 13 bases in the middle. From germline, CDR1 is SGDLS and CDR2 YYNGEE. This CDR3 reads CASSQSAGATNEKLFF. The CDR3 DNA reads as TGTGCCAGCAGCCAATCCGCGGGTGCAACTAATGAAAAACTGTTTTTT. Based on the CDR3 plus reference TRBV9 and TRBJ1-4, the full variable domain is DSGVTQTPKHLITATGQRVTLRCSPRSGDLSVYWYQQSLDQGLQFLIQYYNGEERAKGNILERFSAQQFPDLHSELNLSSLELGDSALYFCASSQSAGATNEKLFFGSGTQLSVL.

This clone was counted a single time. The chain carries TRBV7-2 and TRBJ2-2, with no clear D. The germline gives CDR1 SGHTA, CDR2 FQGNSA. CDR3 length equals 14 residues. Trimming stripped 5 bases from V and 5 bases from J, with 12 bases between. DNA for the CDR3: TGTGCCAGCAGCCTGCGGCCCCGAACCGGGGAGCTGTTTTTT. Protein product: CASSLRPRTGELFF.

The chain couples TRBV27 to TRBJ1-5; D possibly corresponds to TRBD1 (6 bases). This CDR3 spans 16 amino acids. The germline V gene has CDR1 MNHEY and CDR2 SMNVEV (reference sequence). V was cut by 6 bases and J by 0 bases, with 15 bases left in between. The CDR3 loop is CASSARGAYSNQPQHF. In DNA, the CDR3 is TGTGCCAGCAGCGCTAGGGGGGCCTATAGCAATCAGCCCCAGCATTTT.

As for this clone: It may be a read error: a sequence one base away is much more abundant. Other DNA sequences of this sample code for an identical CDR3. The genes are TRBV7-8 and TRBJ1-2, with D unresolved. The germline V gene has CDR1 SGHVS and CDR2 FQNEAQ. The CDR3 is 12 amino acids. V lost 1 base to trimming and J lost 11 bases, with 11 bases between them. The CDR3 region is CASSLDIRGYTF. DNA of the CDR3: TGTGCCAGCAGCTTAGATATCCGGGGTTACACCTTC.

The chain uses TRBV18 and TRBJ1-4, with 7 bases fitting TRBD1. Germline CDR1 is KGHSH and CDR2 is LQKENI. This CDR3 has 15 amino acids. The trim removed 6 bases at V and 4 bases at J, leaving 8 bases unmatched. The CDR3 loop is CASSRSGTVNEKLFF. Here the CDR3 DNA reads TGTGCCAGCTCCCGCTCGGGGACAGTTAATGAAAAACTGTTTTTT. Full variable domain (rest looked up from reference TRBV18 and TRBJ1-4): NAGVMQNPRHLVRRRGQEARLRCSPMKGHSHVYWYRQLPEEGLKFMVYLQKENIIDESGMPKERFSAEFPKEGPSILRIQQVVRGDSAAYFCASSRSGTVNEKLFFGSGTQLSVL.

V and J are TRBV11-3 and TRBJ2-7; no clear D gene. V gave up 5 bases and J gave up 5 bases, with 13 bases separating them. The CDR3 consists of 13 residues. CDR1 and CDR2 from the germline V gene are SGHNT and YENEEA. The CDR3 loop reads CASSLGRLDEQYF. The CDR3 region has the DNA TGTGCCAGCAGCCTCGGTCGCCTGGACGAGCAGTACTTC.

The rearrangement links TRBV11-2 to TRBJ2-7, with 9 positions matching TRBD2. The CDR3 extends over 15 amino acids. Germline trimming cut 4 bases from V and 2 bases from J; bases unmatched to any gene: 6. Germline lookup yields CDR1 SGHAT and CDR2 FQNNGV. The CDR3 nucleotides read TGTGCCAGCAGCTCTCTAGCGGGAAAGACCTACGAGCAGTACTTC. It specifies CASSSLAGKTYEQYF.

V and J are TRBV20-1 and TRBJ2-7; D unclear. Germline V gives CDR1 DFQATT, CDR2 SNEGSKA (reference sequence). Trimming removed 5 bases at V and 10 bases at J, with 15 bases between. The CDR3 sequence is 11 residues long. The CDR3 reads CSAGSYQLQYF. The CDR3 DNA sequence: TGCAGTGCTGGATCATACCAGTTACAGTACTTC.

This chain links TRBV15 with TRBJ1-5; D uncertain. V gave up 1 base and J gave up 9 bases, with 10 bases separating them. CDR1 and CDR2 (germline): LNHNV, YYDKDF (reference sequence). CDR3 length equals 13 residues. The CDR3 loop is CATSRVRQRPQHF. The CDR3 nucleotides read TGTGCCACCAGCAGAGTACGTCAAAGGCCCCAGCATTTT.

This clone was seen a few times. The V gene is TRBV7-2, the J gene TRBJ2-1; D ambiguous. The V gene's germline CDR1 is SGHTA and CDR2 FQGNSA. This CDR3 is built from 14 residues. The V end was cut by 1 base, the J end by 8 bases, with 12 bases between. For the CDR3, the DNA is TGTGCCAGCAGCTTAGTAGGTAGCCTCGATGAGCAGTTCTTC. Translated: CASSLVGSLDEQFF. The whole variable domain, filled in from reference TRBV7-2 and TRBJ2-1, reads GAGVSQSPSNKVTEKGKDVELRCDPISGHTALYWYRQSLGQGLEFLIYFQGNSAPDKSGLPSDRFSAERTGGSVSTLTIQRTQQEDSAVYLCASSLVGSLDEQFFGPGTRLTVL.

The chain joins TRBV7-2 to TRBJ2-7, with no clear D. V was shortened by 2 bases and J by 2 bases, with 10 bases between the two germline ends. The CDR3 extends over 14 amino acids. Germline V CDR1 and CDR2: SGHTA, FQGNSA. The CDR3 DNA reads TGTGCCAGCAGCTTAAGGTTACAGACCTACGAGCAGTACTTC. This codes for CASSLRLQTYEQYF.

The chain links TRBV14 to TRBJ2-3; weak D call: TRBD2 (6 bases). Germline V CDR1 and CDR2: SGHDN, FVKESK. The CDR3 is 14 residues long. Trimming pared 6 bases from V and 0 bases from J, leaving 10 bases between. The CDR3 sequence: CASRISGSTDTQYF. CDR3 DNA: TGTGCCAGCAGGATTAGCGGTAGCACAGATACGCAGTATTTT.

V usage is TRBV11-3 and J usage is TRBJ2-2, with 8 bases matching TRBD1. V shed 6 bases, J shed 1 base, and the junction held 4 bases outside the gene matches. Germline CDR1 is SGHNT and CDR2 is YENEEA. This CDR3 region has 15 residues. The CDR3 loop is CASSPGTGNTGELFF. The CDR3 DNA sequence: TGTGCCAGCAGTCCCGGGACAGGGAACACCGGGGAGCTGTTTTTT.

The V and J genes are TRBV30 and TRBJ2-3, with D perhaps TRBD2 (5 bases). The V and J ends lost 8 bases and 9 bases respectively, with 12 bases between them. The CDR3 covers 10 residues. Germline lookup yields CDR1 GTSNPN and CDR2 SVGIG (reference sequence). The CDR3 reads CAPGKGTQYF. In nucleotides, the CDR3 is TGTGCCCCCGGGAAGGGCACGCAGTATTTT. The full variable domain, with the rest looked up from reference TRBV30 and TRBJ2-3, is SQTIHQWPATLVQPVGSPLSLECTVEGTSNPNLYWYRQAAGRGLQLLFYSVGIGQISSEVPQNLSASRPQDRQFILSSKKLLLSDSGFYLCAPGKGTQYFGPGTRLTVL.

To note about this clone: Different DNA sequences within this sample yield the same CDR3. The rearrangement links TRBV29-1 to TRBJ2-7, with a possible D match to TRBD1 (5 bases). This CDR3 is 12 amino acids long. In germline, CDR1 is SQVTM, CDR2 ANQGSEA. V was trimmed by 6 bases and J by 2 bases, leaving 11 bases between them. CDR3 DNA sequence: TGCAGCGTCCTGGGGCTGGCCTACGAGCAGTACTTC. Amino acid sequence: CSVLGLAYEQYF.

The chain recombines TRBV5-4 with TRBJ1-5, with a possible D match to TRBD1 (6 bases). V was shortened by 3 bases and J by 10 bases, with 17 bases between the two germline ends. CDR1 is SGHNT, CDR2 YYREEE, per germline (reference sequence). The CDR3 is made up of 14 amino acids. The CDR3 DNA reads TGTGCCAGCAGCTATTACGGGACAAAGGGACCCCAGCATTTT. This translates into CASSYYGTKGPQHF.

The chain joins TRBV2 to TRBJ1-5, with D possibly matching TRBD1 (5 bases). The V gene lost 7 bases and the J gene lost 5 bases, with 21 bases spanning the gap. Germline values: CDR1 SNHLY, CDR2 FYNNEI. The CDR3 is 16 residues long. The CDR3 coding sequence is TGTGCCAGCACTATCGAACCACGGGGGTTTTATCAGCCCCAGCATTTT. Its translation: CASTIEPRGFYQPQHF.

The chain carries TRBV4-1 and TRBJ2-3; D remains ambiguous. The length of the CDR3 is 11 residues. Germline V gives CDR1 MGHRA, CDR2 YSYEKL. The germline V and J ends were trimmed by 3 bases and 9 bases, with 7 bases remaining between them. The DNA of the CDR3 is TGCGCCAGCAGCCAGGCCGGGACGCAGTATTTT. Translated, it gives CASSQAGTQYF.

CDR3 sequence reads: CASRLTGTNTGELFF. The DNA for the CDR3 is TGTGCCAGCAGGTTGACAGGAACGAACACCGGGGAGCTGTTTTTT. The V and J genes are TRBV6-1 and TRBJ2-2; a possible D gene is TRBD1 (6 bases). Deletions cut 6 bases from V and 0 bases from J, with 11 bases between. Per germline, CDR1 MNHNS and CDR2 SASEGT. The CDR3 is 15 residues long.

V and J are TRBV9 and TRBJ2-6; TRBD2 agrees at 8 bases. CDR3 length: 19 amino acids. Losses at the gene ends were 4 bases for V and 0 bases for J; bases not matched to a gene: 12. The germline gives CDR1 SGDLS, CDR2 YYNGEE. As DNA, the CDR3 is TGTGCCAGCAGCATTCGGGAGGGGAAGGGGAACTCTGGGGCCAACGTCCTGACTTTC. This codes for CASSIREGKGNSGANVLTF. The whole variable domain, remainder taken from reference TRBV9 and TRBJ2-6, is DSGVTQTPKHLITATGQRVTLRCSPRSGDLSVYWYQQSLDQGLQFLIQYYNGEERAKGNILERFSAQQFPDLHSELNLSSLELGDSALYFCASSIREGKGNSGANVLTFGAGSRLTVL.

Points on this clone: This could be a read error, since a much larger clone is one nucleotide away. Other DNA variants within this sample encode the same CDR3. The chain carries TRBV2 and TRBJ1-1; no clear D gene. This CDR3 has 13 residues. Germline CDR1 reads SNHLY; CDR2 reads FYNNEI. The CDR3 sequence is CASSELPNTEAFF. The CDR3 nucleotides read TGCGCCAGCAGTGAACTACCGAACACTGAAGCTTTCTTT. The whole variable domain, filled in from reference TRBV2 and TRBJ1-1, reads EPEVTQTPSHQVTQMGQEVILRCVPISNHLYFYWYRQILGQKVEFLVSFYNNEISEKSEIFDDQFSVERPDGSNFTLKIRSTKLEDSAMYFCASSELPNTEAFFGQGTRLTVV.

The V call is TRBV18, the J call TRBJ2-7, with D unclear. V dropped 1 base and J dropped 2 bases, with 12 bases sitting between them. CDR1 KGHSH and CDR2 LQKENI come from the germline V gene. The CDR3 runs to 15 residues. The CDR3 reads CASSPRSDGTYEQYF. CDR3 coding DNA: TGTGCCAGCTCACCACGGTCGGACGGAACCTACGAGCAGTACTTC.